Listed below are T cell receptor beta chains from one sample, sequenced in a study of Ad26.COV2.S vaccination and SARS-CoV-2 variants. TCRdb's table, derived via immunoSEQ multiplex PCR, lists solely in-frame clones and lacks some. Found here are 200,000 to 300,000 clones, around 88% of them singletons; the top ten hold 2.9%. The starting material was peripheral blood, obtained in a trial of Ad26.COV2.S vaccine versus placebo. These receptors were obtained from a person between 18 and 65 years old who received the Ad26.COV2.S COVID-19 vaccine or a placebo. The CDR3 runs from the conserved cysteine through the conserved F or W. D genes are given only for firm matches. The size entry is marked missing in some rows and otherwise reads once, few, many or a size class.

j_gene | len | d_gene | v_gene | abundance | CDR3aa | CDR3nt
TRBJ1-1 | 14 | NA | TRBV5-1 | NA | CASSLVEQNTEAFF | TGCGCCAGCAGCTTGGTTGAACAGAACACTGAAGCTTTCTTT
TRBJ2-3 | 15 | TRBD2 | TRBV19 | NA | CATGGVAGGRDTQYF | TGTGCCACCGGTGGGGTAGCGGGGGGCCGGGATACGCAGTATTTT
TRBJ1-3 | 13 | NA | TRBV29-1 | NA | CSVADRTDHTIYF | TGCAGCGTTGCCGACAGAACCGACCACACCATATATTTT
TRBJ2-1 | 16 | TRBD2 | TRBV18 | NA | CASSQDLSGGPGEQFF | TGTGCCAGCTCACAGGATCTGTCGGGGGGGCCCGGTGAGCAGTTCTTC
TRBJ1-3 | 13 | NA | TRBV5-5 | once | CASSAGTRNTIYF | TGTGCCAGCAGCGCCGGGACAAGAAACACCATATATTTT
TRBJ1-2 | 14 | NA | TRBV3-1/TRBV3-2 | NA | CASSQSVPRDGYTF | TGTGCCAGCAGCCAGTCAGTTCCTCGAGATGGCTACACCTTC
TRBJ2-1 | 12 | NA | TRBV12-3/TRBV12-4 | NA | CASSMRGNEQFF | TGTGCCAGCAGTATGAGAGGGAATGAGCAGTTCTTC
TRBJ1-4 | 13 | NA | TRBV6-5 | NA | CASRIRDSEKLFF | TGTGCCAGCAGGATACGAGATTCAGAAAAACTGTTTTTT
TRBJ1-2 | 14 | TRBD1 | TRBV29-1 | NA | CSGRQGARAELSFF | TGCAGCGGGCGACAGGGGGCGCGAGCCGAGCTTTCCTTCTTC
TRBJ2-1 | 16 | TRBD1 | TRBV3-1/TRBV3-2 | few | CASSLPGQGVYNEQFF | TGTGCCAGCAGCCTTCCGGGACAGGGGGTTTACAATGAGCAGTTCTTC
TRBJ1-1 | 11 | NA | TRBV29-1 | NA | CSVFRNTEAFF | TGCAGCGTTTTCAGGAACACTGAAGCTTTCTTT
TRBJ1-4 | 15 | NA | TRBV9 | NA | CASSVGVQTNEKLFF | TGTGCCAGCAGCGTAGGGGTACAGACTAATGAAAAACTGTTTTTT
TRBJ1-1 | 14 | NA | TRBV5-1 | once | CASSRVKGNTEAFF | TGCGCCAGCAGCCGAGTAAAGGGTAACACTGAAGCTTTCTTT
TRBJ2-3 | 17 | TRBD2 | TRBV13 | NA | CASSLGSGGTYTDTQYF | TGTGCCAGCAGCTTGGGTAGCGGGGGTACTTACACAGATACGCAGTATTTT
TRBJ2-1 | 11 | NA | TRBV12-3/TRBV12-4 | NA | CASSVGSEQFF | TGTGCCAGCAGTGTAGGAAGTGAGCAGTTCTTC
TRBJ1-2 | 15 | TRBD1 | TRBV3-1/TRBV3-2 | NA | CASSQDNRGSYGYTF | TGTGCCAGCAGCCAAGATAACAGGGGGTCCTATGGCTACACCTTC
TRBJ1-6 | 13 | NA | TRBV12-3/TRBV12-4 | NA | CASSLSYNSPLHF | TGTGCCAGCAGCCTCTCCTATAATTCACCCCTCCACTTT
TRBJ1-1 | 12 | NA | TRBV21-1 | once | CASSKAGVEAFF | TGTGCTAGCAGCAAAGCCGGGGTAGAAGCTTTCTTT
TRBJ2-1 | 13 | NA | TRBV6-5 | NA | CASSYSRVNEQFF | TGTGCCAGCAGTTACTCGAGAGTTAATGAGCAGTTCTTC
TRBJ2-4 | 16 | NA | TRBV4-1 | NA | CASSQPGRGYQNIQYF | TGCGCCAGCAGCCAACCGGGGAGGGGGTATCAAAACATTCAGTACTTC
TRBJ2-7 | 13 | TRBD1 | TRBV6-5 | few | CASSYRGPNEQYF | TGTGCCAGCAGCTACAGGGGCCCGAACGAGCAGTACTTC
TRBJ2-7 | 12 | NA | TRBV27 | NA | CASSSTMGEQYF | TGTGCCAGCAGTTCAACAATGGGCGAGCAGTACTTC
TRBJ2-1 | 16 | NA | TRBV5-1 | NA | CASSLLRGRSYNEQFF | TGCGCCAGCAGCTTGTTACGGGGCCGCTCCTACAATGAGCAGTTCTTC
TRBJ1-4 | 16 | TRBD1 | TRBV7-9 | NA | CASSLGQATTNEKLFF | TGTGCCAGCAGCCTAGGACAGGCTACAACTAATGAAAAACTGTTTTTT